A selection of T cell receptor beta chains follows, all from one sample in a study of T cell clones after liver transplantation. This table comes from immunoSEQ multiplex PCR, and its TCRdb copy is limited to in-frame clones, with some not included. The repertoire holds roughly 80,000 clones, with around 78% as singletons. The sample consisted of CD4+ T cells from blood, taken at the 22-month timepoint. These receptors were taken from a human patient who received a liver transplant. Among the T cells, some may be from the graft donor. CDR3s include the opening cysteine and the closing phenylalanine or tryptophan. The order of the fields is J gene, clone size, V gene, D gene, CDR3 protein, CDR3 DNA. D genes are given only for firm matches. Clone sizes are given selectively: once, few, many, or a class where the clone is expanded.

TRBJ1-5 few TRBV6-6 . CASRIPGQPQHF TGTGCCAGCAGGATCCCGGGTCAGCCCCAGCATTTT
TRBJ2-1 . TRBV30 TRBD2 CAWSRTSGRISEQFF TGTGCCTGGAGTAGGACTAGCGGGAGGATTAGTGAGCAGTTCTTC
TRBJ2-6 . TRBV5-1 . CASSGTFGAGANVLTF TGCGCCAGCAGCGGGACATTCGGGGCTGGGGCCAACGTCCTGACTTTC
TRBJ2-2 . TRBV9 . CASGRYTGELFF TGTGCCAGCGGACGGTACACCGGGGAGCTGTTTTTT
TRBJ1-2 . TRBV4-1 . CASSAQGYGYTF TGCGCCAGCAGCGCCCAGGGTTATGGCTACACCTTC
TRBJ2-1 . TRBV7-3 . CASSDGRSSYNEQFF TGTGCCAGCAGCGATGGACGTAGCTCCTACAATGAGCAGTTCTTC
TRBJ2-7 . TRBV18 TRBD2 CASSPGLAGNEQYF TGTGCCAGCTCACCAGGCCTAGCGGGAAACGAGCAGTACTTC
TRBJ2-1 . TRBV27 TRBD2 CASSSTSAGNEQFF TGTGCCAGCAGTTCAACTAGCGCTGGCAATGAGCAGTTCTTC
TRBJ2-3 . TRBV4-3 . CASSPRQITDTQYF TGCGCCAGCAGCCCGAGACAAATCACAGATACGCAGTATTTT
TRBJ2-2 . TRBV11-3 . CASSLDGLAGELFF TGTGCCAGCAGCTTAGACGGACTCGCCGGGGAGCTGTTTTTT
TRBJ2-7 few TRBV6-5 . CASSYSEGGYEQYF TGTGCCAGCAGTTACTCGGAGGGCGGCTACGAGCAGTACTTC
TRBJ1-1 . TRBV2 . CASSQTRDPLFSEAFF TGTGCCAGCAGTCAAACCCGGGATCCACTTTTTAGTGAAGCTTTCTTT
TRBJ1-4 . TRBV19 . CARTPAPRNPNEKLFF TGTGCCAGGACCCCAGCGCCGAGAAACCCTAATGAAAAACTGTTTTTT
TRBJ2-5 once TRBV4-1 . CASSQENVGLSEAQYF TGCGCCAGCAGCCAAGAGAATGTAGGATTATCTGAGGCCCAGTACTTC
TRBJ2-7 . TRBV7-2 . CASSLNSLGEQYF TGTGCCAGCAGCTTAAACTCCCTGGGAGAGCAGTACTTC
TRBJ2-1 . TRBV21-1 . CASSKPRLAGAYNEQFF TGTGCCAGCAGCAAACCCCGACTAGCGGGAGCCTACAATGAGCAGTTCTTC